This T cell receptor beta chain was retrieved from a study of blood T cell repertoires in COVID-19. Study-level background: The analysed material was cDNA or gDNA that came from T cells, B-cell-depleted T cells, or PBMCs.

In the original workflow: Estimates of nucleated cell counts were drawn from the amplification of reference gene primers. TCRdb's copy holds only in-frame clones and misses some; the assay was immunoSEQ multiplex PCR. V and J calls and clone size are given by that table; D and trimming were obtained from the DNA. Of some 31,000 clones in the sample, 85% to 95% were seen once. This clone was observed a handful of times. The CDR3 sequence is 15 residues long. V lost 1 base and J 8 bases, leaving 12 bases between the germline ends. From germline, CDR1 is KGHSH and CDR2 LQKENI. The chain recombines TRBV18 with TRBJ1-6, with a tentative D call TRBD1 (5 bases). The sequence was collected from a human donor in a cohort sampled during active COVID-19. Input material: peripheral blood. The CDR3 DNA follows: TGTGCCAGCTCACCACAGGGGTGGCCGGATTCACCCCTCCACTTT. Translated, it gives CASSPQGWPDSPLHF.